This TCR beta chain comes out of a study of human T cells and chemical hapten exposure. Study summary: The study enrolled mostly female patients with alopecia areata, totalis or universalis.

One entry per CDR3 protein results from TCRdb running MiXCR on the RACE reads. The sample comprises around 360,000 distinct CDR3 sequences, around 6% of which are singletons, and roughly 5.4% rests with the top ten. The time point denotes: patch test 2, 6 weeks after DPC sensitization. Treatment reported: therapeutic diphenylcyclopropenone sensitization with weekly scalp DPC. Patients had alopecia, were aged 18 to 70, and were not pregnant. Study-wide results and caveats: Once DPC sensitization occurred, TCRs above 1 in 1000 frequency showed no change. Patch test score rose with PT1 expanded TCR count, significant at thresholds 8, 16 and 32, not 4.

This clonotype was seen only a few times. The antigen is not known. The starting material was whole blood, obtained in connection with sensitization to the hapten diphenylcyclopropenone (DPC). This receptor was obtained from a woman under 30 with alopecia areata. Some clones in this sample may be carry-over from other donors' samples.

Here the CDR3 reads CASSLVVSGPAGAFF. In nucleotides, the CDR3 is TGTGCCAGCAGCTTAGTGGTCTCAGGGCCCGCGGGAGCTTTCTTT. The chain joins TRBV7-9 to TRBJ1-1, with TRBD1 as a possible D gene (5 bases). Germline V gives CDR1 SEHNR, CDR2 FQNEAQ (reference sequence). The CDR3 runs 15 residues. V lost 1 base and J lost 10, with 19 bases in between.